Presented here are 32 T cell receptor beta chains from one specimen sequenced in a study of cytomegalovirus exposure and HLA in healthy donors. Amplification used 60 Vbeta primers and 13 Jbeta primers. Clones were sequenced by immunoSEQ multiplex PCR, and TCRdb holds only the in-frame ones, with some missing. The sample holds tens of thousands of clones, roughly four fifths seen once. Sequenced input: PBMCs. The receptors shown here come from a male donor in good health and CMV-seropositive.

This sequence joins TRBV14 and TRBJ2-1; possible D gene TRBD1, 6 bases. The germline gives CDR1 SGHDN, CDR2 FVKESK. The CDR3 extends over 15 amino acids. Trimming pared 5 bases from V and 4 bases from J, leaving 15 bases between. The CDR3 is CASSSQWGRYNEQFF. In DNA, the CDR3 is TGTGCCAGCAGCTCCCAATGGGGGCGATACAATGAGCAGTTCTTC.

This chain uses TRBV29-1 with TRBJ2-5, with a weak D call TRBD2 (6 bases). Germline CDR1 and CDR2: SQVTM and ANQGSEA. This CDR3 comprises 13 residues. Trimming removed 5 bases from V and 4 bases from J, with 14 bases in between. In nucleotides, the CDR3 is TGCAGCGTTTTCGGGTGGGGGGTAGAGACCCAGTACTTC. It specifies CSVFGWGVETQYF.

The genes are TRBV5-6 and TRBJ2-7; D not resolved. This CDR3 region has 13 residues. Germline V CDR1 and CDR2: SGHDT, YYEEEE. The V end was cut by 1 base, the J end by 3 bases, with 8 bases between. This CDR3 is CASSLSVSYEQYF. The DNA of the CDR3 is TGTGCCAGCAGCTTGAGTGTGAGCTACGAGCAGTACTTC.

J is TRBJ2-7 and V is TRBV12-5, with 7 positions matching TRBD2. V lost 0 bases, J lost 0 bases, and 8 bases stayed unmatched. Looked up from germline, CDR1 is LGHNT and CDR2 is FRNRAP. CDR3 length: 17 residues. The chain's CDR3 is CASGLVYWGGSSYEQYF. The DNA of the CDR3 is TGTGCTAGTGGTTTGGTATACTGGGGGGGGTCCTCCTACGAGCAGTACTTC.

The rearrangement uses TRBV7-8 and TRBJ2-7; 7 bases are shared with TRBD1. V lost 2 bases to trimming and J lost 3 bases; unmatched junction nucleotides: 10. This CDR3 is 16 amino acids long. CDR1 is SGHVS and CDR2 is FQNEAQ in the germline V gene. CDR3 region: CASSLMPRGRHYEQYF. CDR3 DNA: TGTGCCAGCAGCTTAATGCCGAGGGGGCGCCACTACGAGCAGTACTTC.

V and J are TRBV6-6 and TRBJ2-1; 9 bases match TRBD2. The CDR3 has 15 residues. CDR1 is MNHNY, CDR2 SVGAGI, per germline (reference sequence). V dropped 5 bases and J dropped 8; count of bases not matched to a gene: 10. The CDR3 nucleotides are TGTGCCAGCAGTCTTGTAGCGGGAGAAAGGGATGAGCAGTTCTTC. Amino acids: CASSLVAGERDEQFF.

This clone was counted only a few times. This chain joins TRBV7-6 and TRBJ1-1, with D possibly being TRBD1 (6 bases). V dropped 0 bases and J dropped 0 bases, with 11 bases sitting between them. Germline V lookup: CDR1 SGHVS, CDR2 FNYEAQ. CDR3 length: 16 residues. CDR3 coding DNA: TGTGCCAGCAGCTTAGCGGGCACAGGGATGAACACTGAAGCTTTCTTT. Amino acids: CASSLAGTGMNTEAFF.

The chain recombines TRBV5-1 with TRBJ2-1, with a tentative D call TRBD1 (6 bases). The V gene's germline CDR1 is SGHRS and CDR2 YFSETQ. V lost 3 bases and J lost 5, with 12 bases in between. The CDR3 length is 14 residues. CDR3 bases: TGCGCCAGCAGCTCAAGGGGGACCAACAATGAGCAGTTCTTC. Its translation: CASSSRGTNNEQFF.

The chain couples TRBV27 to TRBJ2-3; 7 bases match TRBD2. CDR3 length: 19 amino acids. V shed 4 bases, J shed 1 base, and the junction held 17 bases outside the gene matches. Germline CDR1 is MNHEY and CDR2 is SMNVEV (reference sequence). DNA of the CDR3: TGTGCCAGCAGTTCGACTAGCCAGATGGTATTTGGTGGCACAGATACGCAGTATTTT. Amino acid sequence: CASSSTSQMVFGGTDTQYF.

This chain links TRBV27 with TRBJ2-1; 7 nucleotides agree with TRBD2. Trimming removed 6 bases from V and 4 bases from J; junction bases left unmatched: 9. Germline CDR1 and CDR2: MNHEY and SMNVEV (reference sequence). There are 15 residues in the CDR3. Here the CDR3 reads CASRGGTGGYNEQFF. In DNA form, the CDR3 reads TGTGCCAGCAGGGGTGGGACGGGGGGATACAATGAGCAGTTCTTC.

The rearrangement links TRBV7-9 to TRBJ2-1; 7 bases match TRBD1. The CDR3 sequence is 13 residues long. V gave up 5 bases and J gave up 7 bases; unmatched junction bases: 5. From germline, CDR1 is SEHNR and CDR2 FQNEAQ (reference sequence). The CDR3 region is CASSRGTENEQFF. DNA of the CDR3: TGTGCCAGCAGCAGAGGGACAGAGAATGAGCAGTTCTTC.

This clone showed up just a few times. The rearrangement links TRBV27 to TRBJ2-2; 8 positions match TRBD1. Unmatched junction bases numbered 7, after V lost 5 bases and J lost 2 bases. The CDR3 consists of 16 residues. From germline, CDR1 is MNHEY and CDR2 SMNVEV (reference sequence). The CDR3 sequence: CASSHRTGRNTGELFF. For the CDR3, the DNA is TGTGCCAGCAGTCACCGGACAGGGAGAAACACCGGGGAGCTGTTTTTT.

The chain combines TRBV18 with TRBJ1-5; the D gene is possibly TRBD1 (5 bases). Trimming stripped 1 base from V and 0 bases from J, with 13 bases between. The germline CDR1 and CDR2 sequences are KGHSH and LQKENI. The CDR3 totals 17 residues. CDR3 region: CASSPQAQAYSNQPQHF. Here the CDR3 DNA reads TGTGCCAGCTCACCACAGGCACAGGCGTATAGCAATCAGCCCCAGCATTTT.

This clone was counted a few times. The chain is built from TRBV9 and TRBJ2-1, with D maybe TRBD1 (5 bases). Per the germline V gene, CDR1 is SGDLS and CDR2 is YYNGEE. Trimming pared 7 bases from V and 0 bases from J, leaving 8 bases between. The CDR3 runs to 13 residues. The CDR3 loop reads CASGADSYNEQFF. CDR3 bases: TGTGCCAGCGGGGCGGACTCCTACAATGAGCAGTTCTTC.

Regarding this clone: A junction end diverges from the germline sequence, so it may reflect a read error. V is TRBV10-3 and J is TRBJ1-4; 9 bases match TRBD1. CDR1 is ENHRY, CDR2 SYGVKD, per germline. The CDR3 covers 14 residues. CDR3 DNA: TGTGCCAGCAGTGAAGGGACAGGGTATGAAAAACTGTTTTTT. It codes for CASSEGTGYEKLFF.

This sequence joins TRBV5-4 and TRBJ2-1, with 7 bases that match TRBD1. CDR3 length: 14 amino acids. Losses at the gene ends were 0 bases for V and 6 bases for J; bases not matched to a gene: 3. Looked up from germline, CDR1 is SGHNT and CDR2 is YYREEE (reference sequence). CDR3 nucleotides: TGTGCCAGCAGCTTGGTTCAGGGGGTCAATGAGCAGTTCTTC. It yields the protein CASSLVQGVNEQFF.

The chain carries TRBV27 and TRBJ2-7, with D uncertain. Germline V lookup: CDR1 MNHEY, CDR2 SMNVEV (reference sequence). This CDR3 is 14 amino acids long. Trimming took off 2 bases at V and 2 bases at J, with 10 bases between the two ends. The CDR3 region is CASSLGGQAYEQYF. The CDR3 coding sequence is TGTGCCAGCAGTTTAGGTGGGCAGGCCTACGAGCAGTACTTC.

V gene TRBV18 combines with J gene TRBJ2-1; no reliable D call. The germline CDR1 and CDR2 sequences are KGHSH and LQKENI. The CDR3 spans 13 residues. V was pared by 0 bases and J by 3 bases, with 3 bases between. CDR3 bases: TGTGCCAGCTCACCACCCTACTACAATGAGCAGTTCTTC. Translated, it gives CASSPPYYNEQFF.

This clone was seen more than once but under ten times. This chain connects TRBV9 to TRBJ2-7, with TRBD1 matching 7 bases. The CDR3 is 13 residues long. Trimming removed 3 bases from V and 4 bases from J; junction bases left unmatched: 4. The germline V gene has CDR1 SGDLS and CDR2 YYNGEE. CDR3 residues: CASSGQGTYEQYF. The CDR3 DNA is TGTGCCAGCAGCGGACAGGGCACTTACGAGCAGTACTTC.

The CDR3 is CASAIQGAYEQYF. CDR3 nucleotide sequence: TGTGCCAGTGCGATACAGGGGGCCTACGAGCAGTACTTC. The chain has TRBV19 and TRBJ2-7; 8 bases are a match to TRBD1. Trimming at V came to 8 bases and at J to 2 bases, leaving 5 bases not matched to a gene. The CDR3 length is 13 residues. Germline CDR1 is LNHDA and CDR2 is SQIVND (reference sequence).

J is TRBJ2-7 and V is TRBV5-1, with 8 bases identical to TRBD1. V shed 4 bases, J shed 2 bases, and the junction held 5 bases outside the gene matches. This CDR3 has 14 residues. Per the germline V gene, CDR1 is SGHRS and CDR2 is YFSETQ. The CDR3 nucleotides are TGCGCCAGCAGCCCCCGGGACAGGACCTACGAGCAGTACTTC. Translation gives CASSPRDRTYEQYF.

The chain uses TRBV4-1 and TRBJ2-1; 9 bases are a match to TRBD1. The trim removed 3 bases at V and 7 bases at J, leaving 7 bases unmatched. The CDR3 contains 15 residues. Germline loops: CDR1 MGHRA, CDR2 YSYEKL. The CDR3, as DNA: TGCGCCAGCAGCCATGGGGACAGGGCGGTTAATGAGCAGTTCTTC. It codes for CASSHGDRAVNEQFF.

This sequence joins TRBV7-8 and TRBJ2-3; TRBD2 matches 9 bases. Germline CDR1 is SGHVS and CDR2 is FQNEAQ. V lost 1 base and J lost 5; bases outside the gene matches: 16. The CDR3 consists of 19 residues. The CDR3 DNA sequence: TGTGCCAGCAGCTTAGAAGGTAGCGGGAGTTCATTTTACGGAGATACGCAGTATTTT. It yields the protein CASSLEGSGSSFYGDTQYF.

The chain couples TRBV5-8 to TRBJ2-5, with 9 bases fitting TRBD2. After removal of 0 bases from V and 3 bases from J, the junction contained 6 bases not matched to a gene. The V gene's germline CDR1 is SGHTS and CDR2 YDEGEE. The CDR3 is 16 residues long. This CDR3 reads CASSLVLAGREETQYF. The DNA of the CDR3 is TGTGCCAGCAGCTTGGTTCTAGCGGGGAGGGAAGAGACCCAGTACTTC.

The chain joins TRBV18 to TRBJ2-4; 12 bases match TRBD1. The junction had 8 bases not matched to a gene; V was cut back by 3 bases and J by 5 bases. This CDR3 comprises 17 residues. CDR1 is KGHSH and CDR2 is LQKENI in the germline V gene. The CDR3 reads CASSPGTGGASQNIQYF. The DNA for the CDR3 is TGTGCCAGCTCACCCGGGACAGGGGGCGCATCCCAAAACATTCAGTACTTC.

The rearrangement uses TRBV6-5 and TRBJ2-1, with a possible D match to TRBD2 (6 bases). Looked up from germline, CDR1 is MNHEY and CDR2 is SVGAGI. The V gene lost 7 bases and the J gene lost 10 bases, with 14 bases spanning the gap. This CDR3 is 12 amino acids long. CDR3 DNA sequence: TGTGCCAGCAACCGGGGGACCCCGGAGCAGTTCTTC. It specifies CASNRGTPEQFF.

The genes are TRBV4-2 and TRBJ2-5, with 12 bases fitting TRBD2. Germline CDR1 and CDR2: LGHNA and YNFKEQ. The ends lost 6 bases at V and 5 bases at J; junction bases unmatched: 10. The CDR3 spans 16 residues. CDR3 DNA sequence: TGTGCCAGCAGACGGACTAGCGGGGCCTCCCGGGAGACCCAGTACTTC. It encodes CASRRTSGASRETQYF.

CDR3 sequence reads: CASSYRYDSYEQYF. The CDR3 nucleotides read TGTGCCAGCAGTTACCGGTACGATTCCTACGAGCAGTACTTC. The chain employs TRBV6-5 and TRBJ2-7; no clear D. V lost 2 bases to trimming and J lost 1 base, with 9 bases between them. Germline V gene sequence: CDR1 MNHEY, CDR2 SVGAGI. This CDR3 has 14 residues.

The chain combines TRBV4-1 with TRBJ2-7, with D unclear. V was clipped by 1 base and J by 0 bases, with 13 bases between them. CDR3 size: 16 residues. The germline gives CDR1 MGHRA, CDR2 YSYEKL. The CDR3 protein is CASSQGVTPASYEQYF. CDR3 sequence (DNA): TGCGCCAGCAGCCAAGGTGTGACACCCGCCTCCTACGAGCAGTACTTC.

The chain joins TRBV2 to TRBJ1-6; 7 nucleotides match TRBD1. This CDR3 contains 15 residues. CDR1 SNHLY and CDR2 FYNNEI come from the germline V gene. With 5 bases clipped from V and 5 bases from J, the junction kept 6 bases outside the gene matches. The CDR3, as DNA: TGTGCCAGCAGTCCGACAGGGCCTCATAATTCACCCCTCCACTTT. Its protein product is CASSPTGPHNSPLHF.

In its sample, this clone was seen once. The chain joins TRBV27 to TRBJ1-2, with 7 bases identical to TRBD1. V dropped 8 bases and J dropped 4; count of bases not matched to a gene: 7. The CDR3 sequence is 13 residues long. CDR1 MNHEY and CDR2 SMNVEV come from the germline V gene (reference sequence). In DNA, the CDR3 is TGTGCCAGCGGGCTCAGGGGGTTCTATGGCTACACCTTC. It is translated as CASGLRGFYGYTF.

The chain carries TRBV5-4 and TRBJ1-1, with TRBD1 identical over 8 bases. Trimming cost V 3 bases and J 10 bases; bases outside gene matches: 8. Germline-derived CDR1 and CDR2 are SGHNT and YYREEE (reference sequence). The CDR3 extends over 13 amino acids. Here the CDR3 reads CASSSLTGEAAFF. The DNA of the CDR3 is TGTGCCAGCAGCTCTTTGACAGGGGAGGCAGCTTTCTTT.